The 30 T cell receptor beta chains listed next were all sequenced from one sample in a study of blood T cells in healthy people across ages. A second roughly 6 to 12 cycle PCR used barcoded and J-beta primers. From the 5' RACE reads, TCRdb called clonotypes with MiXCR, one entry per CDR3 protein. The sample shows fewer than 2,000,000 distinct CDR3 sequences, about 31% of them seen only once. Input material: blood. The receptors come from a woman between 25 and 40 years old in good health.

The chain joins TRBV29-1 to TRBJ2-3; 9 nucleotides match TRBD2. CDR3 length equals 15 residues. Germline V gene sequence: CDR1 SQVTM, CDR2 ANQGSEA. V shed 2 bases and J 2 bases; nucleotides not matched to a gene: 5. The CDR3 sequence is CSVEWAGGPTDTQYF. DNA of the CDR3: TGCAGCGTTGAATGGGCGGGAGGGCCCACAGATACGCAGTATTTT.

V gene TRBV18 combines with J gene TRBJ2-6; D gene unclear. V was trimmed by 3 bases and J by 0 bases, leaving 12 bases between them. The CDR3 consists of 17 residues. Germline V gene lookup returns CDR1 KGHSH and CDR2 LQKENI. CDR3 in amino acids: CASSPTPSGSGANVLTF. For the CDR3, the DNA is TGTGCCAGCTCACCGACTCCAAGTGGCTCTGGGGCCAACGTCCTGACTTTC.

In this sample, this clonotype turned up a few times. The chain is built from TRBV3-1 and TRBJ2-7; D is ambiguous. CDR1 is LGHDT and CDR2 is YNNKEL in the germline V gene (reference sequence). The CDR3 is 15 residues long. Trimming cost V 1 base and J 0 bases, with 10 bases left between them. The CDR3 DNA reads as TGTGCCAGCAGCCAAGTTCGGGCGCTCTCCTACGAGCAGTACTTC. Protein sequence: CASSQVRALSYEQYF.

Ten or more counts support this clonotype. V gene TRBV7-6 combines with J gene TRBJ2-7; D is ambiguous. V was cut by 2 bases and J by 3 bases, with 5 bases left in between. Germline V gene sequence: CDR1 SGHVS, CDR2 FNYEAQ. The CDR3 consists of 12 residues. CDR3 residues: CASSLNNYEQYF. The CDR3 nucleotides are TGTGCCAGCAGCTTAAACAACTACGAGCAGTACTTC.

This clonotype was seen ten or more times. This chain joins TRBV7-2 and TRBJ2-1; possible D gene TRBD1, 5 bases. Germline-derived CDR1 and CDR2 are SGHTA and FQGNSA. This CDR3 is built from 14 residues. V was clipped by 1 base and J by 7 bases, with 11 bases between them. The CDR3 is CASSLGVGLNEQFF. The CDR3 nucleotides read TGTGCCAGCAGCTTAGGAGTGGGGCTGAATGAGCAGTTCTTC.

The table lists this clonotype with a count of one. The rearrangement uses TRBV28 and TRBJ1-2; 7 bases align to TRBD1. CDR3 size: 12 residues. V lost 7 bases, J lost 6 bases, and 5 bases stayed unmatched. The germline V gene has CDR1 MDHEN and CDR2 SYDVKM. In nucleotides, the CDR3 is TGTGCCAGCACCGATACAGGGGATGGCTACACCTTC. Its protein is CASTDTGDGYTF.

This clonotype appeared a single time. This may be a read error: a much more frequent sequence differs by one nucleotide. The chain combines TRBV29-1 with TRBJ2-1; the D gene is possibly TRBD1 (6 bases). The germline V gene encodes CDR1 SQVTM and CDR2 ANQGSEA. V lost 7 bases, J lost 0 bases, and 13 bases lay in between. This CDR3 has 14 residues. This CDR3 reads CSAGDTRSYNEQFF. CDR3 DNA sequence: TGCAGCGCCGGGGACACACGCTCCTACAATGAGCAGTTCTTC.

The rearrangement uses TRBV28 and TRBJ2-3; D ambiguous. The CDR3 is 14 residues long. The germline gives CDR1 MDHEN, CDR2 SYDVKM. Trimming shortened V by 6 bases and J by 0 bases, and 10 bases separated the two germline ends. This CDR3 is CASSKLLSTDTQYF. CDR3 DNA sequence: TGTGCCAGCAGCAAACTTCTTAGCACAGATACGCAGTATTTT. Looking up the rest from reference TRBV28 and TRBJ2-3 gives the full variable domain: DVKVTQSSRYLVKRTGEKVFLECVQDMDHENMFWYRQDPGLGLRLIYFSYDVKMKEKGDIPEGYSVSREKKERFSLILESASTNQTSMYLCASSKLLSTDTQYFGPGTRLTVL.

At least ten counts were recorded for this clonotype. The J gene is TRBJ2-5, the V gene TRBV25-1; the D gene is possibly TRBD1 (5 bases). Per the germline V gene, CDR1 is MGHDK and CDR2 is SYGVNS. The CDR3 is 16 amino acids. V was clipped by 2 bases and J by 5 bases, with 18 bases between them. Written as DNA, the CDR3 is TGTGCCAGCAGTGAAGGCGGCAGGGCCCTATGGGAGACCCAGTACTTC. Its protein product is CASSEGGRALWETQYF.

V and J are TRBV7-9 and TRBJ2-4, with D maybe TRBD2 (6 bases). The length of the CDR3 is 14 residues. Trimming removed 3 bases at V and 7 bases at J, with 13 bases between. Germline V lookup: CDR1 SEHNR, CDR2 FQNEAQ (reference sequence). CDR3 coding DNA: TGTGCCAGCAGCTTTACGGGAGTTCAGAACATTCAGTACTTC. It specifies CASSFTGVQNIQYF.

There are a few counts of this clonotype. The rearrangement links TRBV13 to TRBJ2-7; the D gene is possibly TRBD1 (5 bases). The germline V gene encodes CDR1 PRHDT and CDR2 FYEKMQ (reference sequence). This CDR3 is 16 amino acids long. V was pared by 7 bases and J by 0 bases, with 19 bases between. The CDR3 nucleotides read TGTGCCAGCAACATAGGACATGGGGCGAACTCCTACGAGCAGTACTTC. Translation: CASNIGHGANSYEQYF.

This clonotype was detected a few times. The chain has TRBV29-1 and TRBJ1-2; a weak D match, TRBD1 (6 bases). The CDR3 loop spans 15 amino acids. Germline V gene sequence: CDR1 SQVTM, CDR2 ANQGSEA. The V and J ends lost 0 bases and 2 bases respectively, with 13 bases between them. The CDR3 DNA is TGCAGCGTTGAAGAGAAGGGGGTACTGAACTATGGCTACACCTTC. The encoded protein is CSVEEKGVLNYGYTF.

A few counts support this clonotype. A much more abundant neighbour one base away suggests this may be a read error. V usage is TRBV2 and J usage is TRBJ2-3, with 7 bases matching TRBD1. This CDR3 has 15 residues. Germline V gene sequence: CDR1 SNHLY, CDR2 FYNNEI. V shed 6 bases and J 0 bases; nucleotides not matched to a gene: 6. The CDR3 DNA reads TGTGCCAGCAGACCCGGGACAGCTAGCACAGATACGCAGTATTTT. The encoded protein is CASRPGTASTDTQYF.

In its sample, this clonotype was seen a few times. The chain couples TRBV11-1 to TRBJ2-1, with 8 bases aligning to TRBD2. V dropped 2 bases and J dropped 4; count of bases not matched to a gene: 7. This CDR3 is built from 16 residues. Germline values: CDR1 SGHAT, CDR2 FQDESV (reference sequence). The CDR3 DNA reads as TGTGCCAGCAGCTTACTGGGTAGCGGGGTTTACAATGAGCAGTTCTTC. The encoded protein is CASSLLGSGVYNEQFF.

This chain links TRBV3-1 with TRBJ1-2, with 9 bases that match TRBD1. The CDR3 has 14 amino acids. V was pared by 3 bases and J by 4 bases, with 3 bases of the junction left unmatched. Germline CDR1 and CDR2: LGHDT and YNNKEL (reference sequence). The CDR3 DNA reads TGTGCCAGCAGCCAGGAGACAGGGGGCTATGGCTACACCTTC. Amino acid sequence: CASSQETGGYGYTF.

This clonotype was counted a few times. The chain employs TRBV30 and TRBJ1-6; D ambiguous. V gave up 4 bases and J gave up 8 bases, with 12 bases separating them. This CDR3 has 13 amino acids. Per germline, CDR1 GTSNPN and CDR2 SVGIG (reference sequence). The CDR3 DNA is TGTGCCTGGACGGGAGATTATGATTCACCCCTCCACTTT. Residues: CAWTGDYDSPLHF.

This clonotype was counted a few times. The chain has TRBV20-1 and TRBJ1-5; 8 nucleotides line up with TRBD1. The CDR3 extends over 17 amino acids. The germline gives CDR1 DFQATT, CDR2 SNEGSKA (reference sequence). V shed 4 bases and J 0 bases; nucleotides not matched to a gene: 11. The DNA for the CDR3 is TGCAGTGCTACCCGTTCCGGGACAGGTTATAGCAATCAGCCCCAGCATTTT. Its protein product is CSATRSGTGYSNQPQHF.

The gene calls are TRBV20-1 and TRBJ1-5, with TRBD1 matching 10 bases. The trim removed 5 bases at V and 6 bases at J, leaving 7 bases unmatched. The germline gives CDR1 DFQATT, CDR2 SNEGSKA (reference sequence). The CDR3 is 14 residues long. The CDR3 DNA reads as TGCAGTGCTCCGACAGGGGGCGAAGGTCAGCCCCAGCATTTT. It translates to CSAPTGGEGQPQHF.

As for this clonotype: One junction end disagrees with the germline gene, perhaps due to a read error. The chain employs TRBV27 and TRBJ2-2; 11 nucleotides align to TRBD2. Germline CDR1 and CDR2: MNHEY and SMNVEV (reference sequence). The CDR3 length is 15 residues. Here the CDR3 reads CAGSLSTSGIGELFF. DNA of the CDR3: TGTGCCGGCAGTTTATCGACTAGCGGGATCGGGGAGCTGTTTTTT.

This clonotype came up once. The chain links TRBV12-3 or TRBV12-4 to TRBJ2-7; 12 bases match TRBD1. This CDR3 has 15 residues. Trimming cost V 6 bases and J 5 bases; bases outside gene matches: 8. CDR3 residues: CASSRGQGAWNEQYF. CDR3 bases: TGTGCCAGCAGCCGGGGACAGGGGGCCTGGAACGAGCAGTACTTC.

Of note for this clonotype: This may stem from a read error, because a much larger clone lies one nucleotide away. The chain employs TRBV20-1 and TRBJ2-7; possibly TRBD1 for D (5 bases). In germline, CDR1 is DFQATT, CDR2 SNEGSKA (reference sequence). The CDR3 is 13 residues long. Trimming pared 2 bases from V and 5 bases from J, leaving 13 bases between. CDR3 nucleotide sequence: TGCAGTGCTAGAACAGGCGCCCTCCACGAGCAGTACTTC. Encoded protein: CSARTGALHEQYF.

Written as DNA, the CDR3 is TGTGCCAGCAGCTTAACGCACAGGGTTCCGGAGACCCAGTACTTC. Amino acid sequence: CASSLTHRVPETQYF. The chain carries TRBV7-9 and TRBJ2-5, with D tentatively TRBD1 (6 bases). Trimming stripped 2 bases from V and 5 bases from J, with 15 bases between. Germline V gene data show CDR1 as SEHNR and CDR2 as FQNEAQ (reference sequence). The CDR3 consists of 15 residues.

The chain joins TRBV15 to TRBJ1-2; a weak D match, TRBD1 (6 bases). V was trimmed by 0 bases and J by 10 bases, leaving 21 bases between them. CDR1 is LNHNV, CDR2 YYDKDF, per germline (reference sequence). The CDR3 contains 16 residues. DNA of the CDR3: TGTGCCACCAGCAGAGATCTACAGGGCCTGTTGGGTGACTACACCTTC. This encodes CATSRDLQGLLGDYTF.

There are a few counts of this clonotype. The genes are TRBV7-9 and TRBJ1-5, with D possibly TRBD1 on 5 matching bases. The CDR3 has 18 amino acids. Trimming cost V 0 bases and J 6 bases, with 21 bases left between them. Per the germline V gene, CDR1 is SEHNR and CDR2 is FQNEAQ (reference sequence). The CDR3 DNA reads TGTGCCAGCAGCTTAGCGCTCGGGGGAACCCTGTTGAGTCAGCCCCAGCATTTT. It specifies CASSLALGGTLLSQPQHF. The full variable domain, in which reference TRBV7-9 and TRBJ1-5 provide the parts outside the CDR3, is DTGVSQNPRHKITKRGQNVTFRCDPISEHNRLYWYRQTLGQGPEFLTYFQNEAQLEKSRLLSDRFSAERPKGSFSTLEIQRTEQGDSAMYLCASSLALGGTLLSQPQHFGDGTRLSIL.

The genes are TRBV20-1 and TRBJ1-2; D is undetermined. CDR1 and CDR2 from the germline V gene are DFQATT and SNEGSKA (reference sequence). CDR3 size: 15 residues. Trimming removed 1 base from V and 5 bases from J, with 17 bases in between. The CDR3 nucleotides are TGCAGTGCTAGAGTAGACCATCGGTCCCGATATGGCTACACCTTC. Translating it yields CSARVDHRSRYGYTF.

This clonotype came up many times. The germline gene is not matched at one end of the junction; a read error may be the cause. DNA for the CDR3: TGTGCCAGCAGTTTTACAGGGTCCTCCTACGAGCAGTACTTC. Amino acid sequence: CASSFTGSSYEQYF. V usage is TRBV5-1 and J usage is TRBJ2-7; D is possibly TRBD1 (6 bases). The V gene's germline CDR1 is SGHRS and CDR2 YFSETQ. This CDR3 is 14 amino acids long. Complete variable domain (other parts from reference TRBV5-1 and TRBJ2-7): KAGVTQTPRYLIKTRGQQVTLSCSPISGHRSVSWYQQTPGQGLQFLFEYFSETQRNKGNFPGRFSGRQFSNSRSEMNVSTLELGDSALYLCASSFTGSSYEQYFGPGTRLTVT.

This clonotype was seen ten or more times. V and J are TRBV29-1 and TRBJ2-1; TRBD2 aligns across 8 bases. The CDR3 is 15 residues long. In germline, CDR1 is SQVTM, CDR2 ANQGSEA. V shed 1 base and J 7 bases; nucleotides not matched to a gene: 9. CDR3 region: CSVEVRTSLQNEQFF. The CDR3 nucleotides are TGCAGCGTTGAAGTGAGGACTAGCTTACAAAATGAGCAGTTCTTC.

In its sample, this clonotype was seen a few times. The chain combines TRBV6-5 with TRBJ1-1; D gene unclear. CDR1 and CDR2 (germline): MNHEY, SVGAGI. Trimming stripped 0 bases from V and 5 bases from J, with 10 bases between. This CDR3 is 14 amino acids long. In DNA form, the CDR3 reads TGTGCCAGCAGTTACTCTTACCTTCGAACTGAAGCTTTCTTT. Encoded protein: CASSYSYLRTEAFF.

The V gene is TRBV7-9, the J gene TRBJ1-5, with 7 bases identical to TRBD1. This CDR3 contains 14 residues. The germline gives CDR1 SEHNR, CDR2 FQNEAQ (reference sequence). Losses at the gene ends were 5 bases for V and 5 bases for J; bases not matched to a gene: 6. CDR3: CASSTTGPHQPQHF. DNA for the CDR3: TGTGCCAGCAGCACGACAGGGCCGCATCAGCCCCAGCATTTT.

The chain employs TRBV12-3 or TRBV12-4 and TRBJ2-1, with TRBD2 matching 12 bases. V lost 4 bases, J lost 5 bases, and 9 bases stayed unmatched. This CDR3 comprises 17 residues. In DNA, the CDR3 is TGTGCCAGCAGTTCCCCCCTAGCGGGAGGGCCAAACAATGAGCAGTTCTTC. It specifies CASSSPLAGGPNNEQFF.